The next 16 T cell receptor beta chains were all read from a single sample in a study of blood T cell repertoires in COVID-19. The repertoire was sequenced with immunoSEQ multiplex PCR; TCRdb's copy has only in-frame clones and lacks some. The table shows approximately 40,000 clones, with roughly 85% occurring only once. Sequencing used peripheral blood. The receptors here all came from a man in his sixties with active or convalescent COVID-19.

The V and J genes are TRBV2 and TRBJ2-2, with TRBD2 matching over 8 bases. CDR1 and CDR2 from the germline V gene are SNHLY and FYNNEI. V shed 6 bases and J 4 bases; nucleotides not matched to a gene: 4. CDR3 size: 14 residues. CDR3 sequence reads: CASRGLVGTGELFF. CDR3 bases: TGTGCCAGCAGGGGACTAGTGGGCACCGGGGAGCTGTTTTTT.

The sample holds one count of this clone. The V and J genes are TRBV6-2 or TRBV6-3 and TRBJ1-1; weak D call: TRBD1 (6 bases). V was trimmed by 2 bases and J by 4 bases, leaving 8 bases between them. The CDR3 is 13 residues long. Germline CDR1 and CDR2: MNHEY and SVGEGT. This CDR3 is CASSYHRVTEAFF. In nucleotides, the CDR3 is TGTGCCAGCAGTTACCACAGGGTCACTGAAGCTTTCTTT.

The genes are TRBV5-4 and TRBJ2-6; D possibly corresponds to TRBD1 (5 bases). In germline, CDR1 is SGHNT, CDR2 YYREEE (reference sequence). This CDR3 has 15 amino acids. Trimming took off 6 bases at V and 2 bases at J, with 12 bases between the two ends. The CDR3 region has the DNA TGTGCCAGCAAGGAAGGGGTGGCTGGGGCCAACGTCCTGACTTTC. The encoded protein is CASKEGVAGANVLTF.

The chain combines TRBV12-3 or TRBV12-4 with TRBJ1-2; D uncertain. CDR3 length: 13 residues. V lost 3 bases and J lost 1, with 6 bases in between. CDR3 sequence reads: CASSFGDNYGYTF. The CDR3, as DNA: TGTGCCAGCAGTTTCGGGGATAACTATGGCTACACCTTC.

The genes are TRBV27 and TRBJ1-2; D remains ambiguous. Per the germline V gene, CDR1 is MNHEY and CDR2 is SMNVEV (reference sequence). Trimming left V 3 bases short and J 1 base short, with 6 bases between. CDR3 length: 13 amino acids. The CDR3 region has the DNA TGTGCCAGCAGTTTGAGAGTTAACTATGGCTACACCTTC. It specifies CASSLRVNYGYTF.

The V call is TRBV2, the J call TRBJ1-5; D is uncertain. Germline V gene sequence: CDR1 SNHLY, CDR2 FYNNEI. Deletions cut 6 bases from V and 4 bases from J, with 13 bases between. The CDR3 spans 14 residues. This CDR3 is CASSDSHPNQPQHF. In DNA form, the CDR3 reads TGTGCCAGCAGCGACTCCCACCCAAATCAGCCCCAGCATTTT.

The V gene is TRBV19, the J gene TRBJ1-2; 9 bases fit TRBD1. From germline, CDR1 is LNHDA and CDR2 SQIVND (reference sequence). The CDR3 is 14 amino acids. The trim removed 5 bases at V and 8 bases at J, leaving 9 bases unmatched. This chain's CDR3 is CASSPPGTGIGYTF. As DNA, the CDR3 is TGTGCCAGTAGTCCCCCCGGGACAGGGATCGGCTACACCTTC.

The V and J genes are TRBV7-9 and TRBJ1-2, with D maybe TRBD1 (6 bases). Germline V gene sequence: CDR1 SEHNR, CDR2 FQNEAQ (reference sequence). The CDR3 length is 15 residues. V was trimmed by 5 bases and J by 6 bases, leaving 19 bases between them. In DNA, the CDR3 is TGTGCCAGCAGCCAAAACACAGGGTTCGGGAATGGCTACACCTTC. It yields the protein CASSQNTGFGNGYTF.

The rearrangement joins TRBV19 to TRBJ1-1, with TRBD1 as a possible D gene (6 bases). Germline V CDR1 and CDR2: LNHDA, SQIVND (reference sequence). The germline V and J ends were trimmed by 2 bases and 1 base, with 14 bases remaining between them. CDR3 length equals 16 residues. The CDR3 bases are TGTGCCAGTAGTATATACCCAGGGGCAGGGAACACTGAAGCTTTCTTT. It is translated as CASSIYPGAGNTEAFF.

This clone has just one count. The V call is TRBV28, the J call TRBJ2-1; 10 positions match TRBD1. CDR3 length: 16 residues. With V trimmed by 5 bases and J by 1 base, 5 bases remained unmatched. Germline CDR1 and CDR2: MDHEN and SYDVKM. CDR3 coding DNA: TGTGCCAGCAGTAGACCGGGACAGGGGTCCTACAATGAGCAGTTCTTC. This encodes CASSRPGQGSYNEQFF.

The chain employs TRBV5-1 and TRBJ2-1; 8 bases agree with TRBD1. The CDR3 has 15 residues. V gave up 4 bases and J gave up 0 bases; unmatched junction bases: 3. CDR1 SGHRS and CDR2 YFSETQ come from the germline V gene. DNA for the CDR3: TGCGCCAGCAGCGAGGACAGGGTCTCCTACAATGAGCAGTTCTTC. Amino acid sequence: CASSEDRVSYNEQFF. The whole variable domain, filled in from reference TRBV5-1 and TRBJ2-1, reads KAGVTQTPRYLIKTRGQQVTLSCSPISGHRSVSWYQQTPGQGLQFLFEYFSETQRNKGNFPGRFSGRQFSNSRSEMNVSTLELGDSALYLCASSEDRVSYNEQFFGPGTRLTVL.

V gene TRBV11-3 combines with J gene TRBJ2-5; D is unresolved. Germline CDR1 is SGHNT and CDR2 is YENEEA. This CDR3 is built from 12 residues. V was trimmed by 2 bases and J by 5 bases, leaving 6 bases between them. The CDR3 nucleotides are TGTGCCAGCAGCTTAATGTATGAGACCCAGTACTTC. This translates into CASSLMYETQYF.

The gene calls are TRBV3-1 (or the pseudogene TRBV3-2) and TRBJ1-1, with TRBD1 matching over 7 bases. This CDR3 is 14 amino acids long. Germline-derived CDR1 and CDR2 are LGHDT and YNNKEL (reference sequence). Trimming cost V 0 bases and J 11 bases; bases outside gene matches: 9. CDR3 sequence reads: CASSQEGGKGKAFF. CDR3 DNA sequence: TGTGCCAGCAGCCAAGAAGGGGGCAAGGGTAAGGCTTTCTTT.

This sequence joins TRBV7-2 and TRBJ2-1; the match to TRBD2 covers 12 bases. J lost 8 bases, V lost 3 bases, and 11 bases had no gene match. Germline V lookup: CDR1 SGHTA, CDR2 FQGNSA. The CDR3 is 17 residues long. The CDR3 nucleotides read TGTGCCAGCAGCTTTGGTCGGCCGGGACTAGCGGGTTATGAGCAGTTCTTC. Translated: CASSFGRPGLAGYEQFF.

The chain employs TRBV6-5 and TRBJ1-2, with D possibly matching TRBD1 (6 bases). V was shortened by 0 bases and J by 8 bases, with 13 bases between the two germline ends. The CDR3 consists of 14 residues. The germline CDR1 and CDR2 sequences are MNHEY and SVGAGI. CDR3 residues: CASSYSRRGGGYTF. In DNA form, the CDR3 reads TGTGCCAGCAGTTACTCGCGAAGGGGGGGAGGCTACACCTTC.

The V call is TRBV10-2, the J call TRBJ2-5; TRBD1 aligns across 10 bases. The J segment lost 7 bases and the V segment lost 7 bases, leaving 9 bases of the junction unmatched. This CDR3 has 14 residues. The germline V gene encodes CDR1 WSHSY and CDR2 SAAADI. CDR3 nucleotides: TGCGCCAGCACCGAGGGACAGGGGCCAGGGACCCAGTACTTC. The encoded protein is CASTEGQGPGTQYF.